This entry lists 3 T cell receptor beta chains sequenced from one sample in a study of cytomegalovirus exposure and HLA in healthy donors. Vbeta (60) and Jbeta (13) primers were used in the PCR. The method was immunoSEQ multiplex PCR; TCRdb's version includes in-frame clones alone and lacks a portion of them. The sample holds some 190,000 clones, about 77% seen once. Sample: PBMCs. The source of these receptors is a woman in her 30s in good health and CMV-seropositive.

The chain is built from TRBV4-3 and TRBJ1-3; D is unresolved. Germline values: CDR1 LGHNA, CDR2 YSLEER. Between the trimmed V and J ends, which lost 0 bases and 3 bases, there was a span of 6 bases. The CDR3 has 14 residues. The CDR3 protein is CASSQESLGNTIYF. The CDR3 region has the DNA TGCGCCAGCAGCCAAGAAAGCCTTGGAAACACCATATATTTT.

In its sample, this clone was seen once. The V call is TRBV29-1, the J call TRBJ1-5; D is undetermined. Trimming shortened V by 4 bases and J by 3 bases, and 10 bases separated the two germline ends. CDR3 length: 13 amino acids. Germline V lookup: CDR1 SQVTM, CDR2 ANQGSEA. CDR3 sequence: CSVGSGLNQPQHF. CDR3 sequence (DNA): TGCAGCGTTGGTAGCGGCCTCAATCAGCCCCAGCATTTT.

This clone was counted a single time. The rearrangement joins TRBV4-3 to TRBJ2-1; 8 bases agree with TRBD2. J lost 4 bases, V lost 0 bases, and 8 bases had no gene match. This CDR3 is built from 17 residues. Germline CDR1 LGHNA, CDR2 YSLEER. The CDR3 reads CASSQDLGRGDYNEQFF. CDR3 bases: TGCGCCAGCAGCCAAGATCTCGGGCGGGGGGATTACAATGAGCAGTTCTTC.